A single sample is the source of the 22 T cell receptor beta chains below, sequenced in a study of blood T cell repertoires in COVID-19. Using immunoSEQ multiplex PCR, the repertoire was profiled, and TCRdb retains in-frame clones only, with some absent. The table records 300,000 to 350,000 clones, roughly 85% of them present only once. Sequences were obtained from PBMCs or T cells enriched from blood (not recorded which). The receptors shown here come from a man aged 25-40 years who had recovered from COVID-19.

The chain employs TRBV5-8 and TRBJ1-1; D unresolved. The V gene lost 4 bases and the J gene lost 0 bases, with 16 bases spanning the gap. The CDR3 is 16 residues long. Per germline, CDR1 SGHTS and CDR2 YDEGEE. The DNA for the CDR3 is TGTGCCAGCAGCGTCCGATGGGTCGACATGAACACTGAAGCTTTCTTT. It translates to CASSVRWVDMNTEAFF.

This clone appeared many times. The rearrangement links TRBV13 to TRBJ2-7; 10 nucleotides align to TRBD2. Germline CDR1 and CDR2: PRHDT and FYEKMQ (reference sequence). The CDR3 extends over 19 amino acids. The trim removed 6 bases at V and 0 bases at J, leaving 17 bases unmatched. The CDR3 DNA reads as TGTGCCAGCAGATCAGGGTTAGCGGGGGGCCACAGGGCCTCCTACGAGCAGTACTTC. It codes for CASRSGLAGGHRASYEQYF.

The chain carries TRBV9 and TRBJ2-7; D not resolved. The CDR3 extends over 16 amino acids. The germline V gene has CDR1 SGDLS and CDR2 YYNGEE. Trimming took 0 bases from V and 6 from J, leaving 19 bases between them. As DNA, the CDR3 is TGTGCCAGCAGCGTAGAAATTGCGGCCCCCTCGGGCGAGCAGTACTTC. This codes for CASSVEIAAPSGEQYF.

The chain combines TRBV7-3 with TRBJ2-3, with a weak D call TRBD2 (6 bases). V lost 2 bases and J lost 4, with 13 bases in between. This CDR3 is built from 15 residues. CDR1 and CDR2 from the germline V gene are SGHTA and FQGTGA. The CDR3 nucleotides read TGTGCCAGCAGCTTAGGAGGGGCCCGGGCAGATACGCAGTATTTT. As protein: CASSLGGARADTQYF.

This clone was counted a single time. In nucleotides, the CDR3 is TGTGCCATCACCCAGGAGGGGAATGAGCAGTTCTTC. Translating it yields CAITQEGNEQFF. The chain has TRBV10-3 and TRBJ2-1; D possibly corresponds to TRBD2 (6 bases). The CDR3 covers 12 residues. The germline V and J ends were trimmed by 7 bases and 7 bases, with 11 bases remaining between them. CDR1 ENHRY and CDR2 SYGVKD come from the germline V gene.

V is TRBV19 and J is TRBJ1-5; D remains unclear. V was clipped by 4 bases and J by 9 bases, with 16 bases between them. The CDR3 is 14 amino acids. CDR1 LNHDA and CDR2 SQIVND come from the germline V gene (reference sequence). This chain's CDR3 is CASSKTAFVGPQHF. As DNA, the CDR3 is TGTGCCAGTAGTAAAACAGCCTTTGTGGGGCCCCAGCATTTT.

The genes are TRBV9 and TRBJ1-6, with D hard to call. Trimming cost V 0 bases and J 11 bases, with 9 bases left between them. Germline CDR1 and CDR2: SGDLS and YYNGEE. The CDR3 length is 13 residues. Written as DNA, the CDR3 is TGTGCCAGCAGCGTAGAATGGAGTACACCCCTCCACTTT. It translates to CASSVEWSTPLHF.

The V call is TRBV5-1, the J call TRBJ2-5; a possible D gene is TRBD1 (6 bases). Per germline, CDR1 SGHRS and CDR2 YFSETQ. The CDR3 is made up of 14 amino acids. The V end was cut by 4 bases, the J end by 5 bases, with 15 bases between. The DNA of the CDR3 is TGCGCCAGCAGCCCAGGGACACCTACCGAGACCCAGTACTTC. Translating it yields CASSPGTPTETQYF.

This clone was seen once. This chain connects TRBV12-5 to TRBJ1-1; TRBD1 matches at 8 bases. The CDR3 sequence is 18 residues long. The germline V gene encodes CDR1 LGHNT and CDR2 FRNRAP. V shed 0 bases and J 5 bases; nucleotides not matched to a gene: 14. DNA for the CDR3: TGTGCTAGTGGTTTGGTAGAGTATGGACAGGGAAGGCGAACTGAAGCTTTCTTT. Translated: CASGLVEYGQGRRTEAFF.

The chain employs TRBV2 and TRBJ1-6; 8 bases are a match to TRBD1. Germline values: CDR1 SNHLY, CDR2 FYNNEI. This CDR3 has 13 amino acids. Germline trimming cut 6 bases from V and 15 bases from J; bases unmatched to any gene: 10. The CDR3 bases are TGTGCCAGCAGCCAACAGACAGGGGAGGACCTCCACTTT. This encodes CASSQQTGEDLHF.

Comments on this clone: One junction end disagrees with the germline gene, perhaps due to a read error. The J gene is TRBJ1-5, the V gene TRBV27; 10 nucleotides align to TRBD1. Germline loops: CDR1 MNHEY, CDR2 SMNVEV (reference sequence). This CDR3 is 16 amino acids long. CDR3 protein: CASSRDRGRSTQPQHF. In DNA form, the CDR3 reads TGTGCCAGCAGCCGGGACAGGGGAAGGAGCACTCAGCCCCAGCATTTT.

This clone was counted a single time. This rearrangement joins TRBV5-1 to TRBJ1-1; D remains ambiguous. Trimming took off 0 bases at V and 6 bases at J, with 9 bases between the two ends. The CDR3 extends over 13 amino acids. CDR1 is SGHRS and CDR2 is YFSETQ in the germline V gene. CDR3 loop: CASSLGSGPEAFF. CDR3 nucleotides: TGCGCCAGCAGCTTGGGTTCTGGGCCTGAAGCTTTCTTT.

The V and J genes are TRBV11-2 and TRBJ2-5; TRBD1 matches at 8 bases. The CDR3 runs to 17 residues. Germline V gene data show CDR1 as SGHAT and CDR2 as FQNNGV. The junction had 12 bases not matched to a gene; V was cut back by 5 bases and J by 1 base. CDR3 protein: CASSRGLNRGTQETQYF. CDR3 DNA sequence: TGTGCCAGCAGCCGAGGGCTTAACAGGGGGACCCAAGAGACCCAGTACTTC.

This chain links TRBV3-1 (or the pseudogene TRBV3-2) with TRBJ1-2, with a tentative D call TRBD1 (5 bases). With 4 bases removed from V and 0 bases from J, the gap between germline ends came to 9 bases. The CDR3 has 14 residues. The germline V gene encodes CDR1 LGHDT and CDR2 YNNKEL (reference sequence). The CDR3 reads CASSPRVSNYGYTF. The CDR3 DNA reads TGTGCCAGCAGCCCCAGGGTATCTAACTATGGCTACACCTTC.

Written as DNA, the CDR3 is TGTGCCAGCAGCTTAGTCCCGGGGGGAAACACCGGGGAGCTGTTTTTT. Translating it yields CASSLVPGGNTGELFF. This chain connects TRBV11-2 to TRBJ2-2, with 7 bases that match TRBD2. Germline lookup yields CDR1 SGHAT and CDR2 FQNNGV. The trim removed 1 base at V and 2 bases at J, leaving 4 bases unmatched. There are 16 residues in the CDR3.

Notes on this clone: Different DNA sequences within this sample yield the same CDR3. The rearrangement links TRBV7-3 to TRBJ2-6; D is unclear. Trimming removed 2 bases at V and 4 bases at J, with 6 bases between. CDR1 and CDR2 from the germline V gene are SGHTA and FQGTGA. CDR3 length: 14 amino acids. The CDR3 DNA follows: TGTGCCAGCAGCTTATCTTCCGGGGCCAACGTCCTGACTTTC. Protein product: CASSLSSGANVLTF.

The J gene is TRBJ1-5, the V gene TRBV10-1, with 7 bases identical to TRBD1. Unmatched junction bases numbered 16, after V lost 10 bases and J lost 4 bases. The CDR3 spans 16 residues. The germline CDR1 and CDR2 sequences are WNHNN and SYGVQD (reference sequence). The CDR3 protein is CAISGTANPGNQPQHF. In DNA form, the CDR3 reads TGCGCCATCTCCGGGACAGCCAACCCGGGAAATCAGCCCCAGCATTTT.

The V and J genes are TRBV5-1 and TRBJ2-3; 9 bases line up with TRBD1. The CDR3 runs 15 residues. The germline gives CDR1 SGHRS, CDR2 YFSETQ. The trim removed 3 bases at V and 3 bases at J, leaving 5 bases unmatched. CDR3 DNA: TGCGCCAGCAGCTACGGACAGGGGATGACAGATACGCAGTATTTT. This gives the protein CASSYGQGMTDTQYF.

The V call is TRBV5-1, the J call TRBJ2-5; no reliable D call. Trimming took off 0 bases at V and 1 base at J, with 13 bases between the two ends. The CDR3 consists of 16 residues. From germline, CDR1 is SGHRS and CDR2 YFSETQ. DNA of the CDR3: TGCGCCAGCAGCTTGGCGGGTTCGGCAGTCCAAGAGACCCAGTACTTC. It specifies CASSLAGSAVQETQYF.

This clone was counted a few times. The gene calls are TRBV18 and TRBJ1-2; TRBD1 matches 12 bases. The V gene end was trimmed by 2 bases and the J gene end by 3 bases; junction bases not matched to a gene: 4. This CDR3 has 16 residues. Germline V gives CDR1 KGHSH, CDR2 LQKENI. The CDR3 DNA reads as TGTGCCAGCTCACCAGGGACAGGGGGCGCTGACTATGGCTACACCTTC. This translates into CASSPGTGGADYGYTF.

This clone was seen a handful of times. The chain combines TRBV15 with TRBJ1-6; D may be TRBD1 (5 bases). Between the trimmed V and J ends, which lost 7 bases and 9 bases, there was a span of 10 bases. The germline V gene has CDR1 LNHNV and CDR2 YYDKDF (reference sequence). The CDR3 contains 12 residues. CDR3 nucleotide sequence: TGTGCCACCACCAGGGCTGGTTCACCCCTCCACTTT. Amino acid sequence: CATTRAGSPLHF.

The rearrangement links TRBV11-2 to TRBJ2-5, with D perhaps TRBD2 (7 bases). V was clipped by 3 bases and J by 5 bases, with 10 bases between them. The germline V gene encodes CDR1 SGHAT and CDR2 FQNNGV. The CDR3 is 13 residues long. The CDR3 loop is CASSLRGRETQYF. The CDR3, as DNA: TGTGCCAGCAGCTTGCGGGGGCGGGAGACCCAGTACTTC. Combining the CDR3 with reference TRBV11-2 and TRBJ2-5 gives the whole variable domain EAGVAQSPRYKIIEKRQSVAFWCNPISGHATLYWYQQILGQGPKLLIQFQNNGVVDDSQLPKDRFSAERLKGVDSTLKIQPAKLEDSAVYLCASSLRGRETQYFGPGTRLLVL.